The entry below describes one TCR beta chain. The target of this receptor is not known. No per-base quality is available; no much larger clone lies one base away. Each donor gave one peripheral blood draw, roughly 0.12 L on average, collected into heparinised tubes. A BD FACSAria II and a panel including CD45RO, CCR7, CD25, CD127, CD95 and CD27 were used to sort naive, central memory, regulatory and stem cell-like memory CD4+ T cells. Every sorted population had a purity above 98%. Right away, PBMCs were isolated by Lymphoprep density gradient centrifugation and were stained directly, with no culture step. Samples were stained and sorted in pairs, with one healthy donor and one patient per experiment, so that batch effects were minimized. The source of the sample is a study of beta chain features in type 1 diabetes (dated by TCRdb to 2017 to 2018). Looking at the study overall: No differences in mean age, gender distribution, total cell number or subset yield were found between patients and healthy donors. Across all samples, roughly 110,000,000 sorted cells were examined, and cell number per subset correlated strongly with RNA yield. Regulatory and stem cell-like memory subsets were isolated from only 8 patients and roughly eight healthy donors, whereas naive and central memory subsets came from all 30 or so donors. The study compared the TCRB repertoires of sorted circulating CD4+ T cell subsets in recently diagnosed type 1 diabetes patients with those in matched healthy donors. The paper's findings and limits, for the study overall: PCR might favor shorter templates, but patient and control samples were amplified and corrected together, so any skew would affect both groups equally. HLA sub-analyses involved small numbers of individuals, so any influence of HLA type on TCRB rearrangement remained unresolved. In all four CD4+ subsets, TCRB CDR3 length was moderately but significantly shorter in type 1 diabetes patients. Because cDNA was sequenced instead of genomic DNA, highly expressing activated cells could be over-represented, though the groups showed no difference in activation or CD3 levels. Naive, central memory and regulatory TCRB repertoires appeared to be more alike among patients than among healthy donors. At VDJ recombination sites, type 1 diabetes patients had fewer insertions and more deleted nucleotides, which implies abnormalities in thymic rearrangement.

V has 2 bases trimmed and J has 4 bases trimmed; junction bases matching no gene number 8. Per the germline V gene, ENHRY is the CDR1 and SYGVKD is the CDR2. From the cysteine up to the phenylalanine, the CDR3 has a length of 16 residues. Only the CDR3 DNA stays, 48 bases, in frame from base 1. The entire isolated RNA was reverse transcribed using the High Capacity cDNA Reverse Transcription Kit, and thus expressed TCRB transcripts were sequenced. Deep immunoSEQ sequencing was performed on naive, central memory and regulatory T cell samples, with an average of approximately 4 million total reads per sample. Sorted cells were lysed in RLT buffer, and RNA was extracted using DNase-treated RNeasy Micro or Mini kits according to cell number. To prevent cross-contamination, each cell subset was processed individually, whereas patient and healthy donor samples were processed jointly. Using the immunoSEQ multiplex PCR, TCRB sequences were amplified from cDNA into 87-bp fragments spanning the CDR3 region. Amplicons were sequenced on the Illumina HiSeq platform. For the original study's pipeline: PCR bias was corrected computationally using synthetic template baselines, and reads within Hamming distance 2 were collapsed, with unmergeable singletons discarded. By aligning reads against IMGT, V, D and J genes, CDR3 length, and insertions or deletions at six rearrangement sites were assigned. Clonotype counts were normalized to sorted cell number within each subset before computing true diversity and Gini coefficients with the tcR R package. The overlap coefficient, calculated on TCRB nucleotide sequences, was used to quantify repertoire sharing. TCRdb re-hosts the immuneACCESS table, in-frame sequences only. Its copies lack some clones; in the studies checked, an unresolved V gene accounts for under half of them, and the cause for the rest is not known. The V and J calls and clone size are taken from that table; D and trimming were inferred from the DNA. This sample holds roughly 100,000 clones; over 25% were observed only once. The ten largest make up more than 0.5% of the sample.

This receptor chain uses TRBV10-3 and TRBJ2-7; 10 nucleotides in the junction match TRBD1. This TCR came from a woman between 18 and 29 years old with type 1 diabetes. Sequenced material: central memory CD4+ T cells from blood. The CDR3 has the sequence CAISEGRGQGLYEQYF. The nucleotide sequence is given as TGTGCCATCAGTGAGGGTCGGGGACAGGGGCTGTACGAGCAGTACTTC.